These T cell receptor beta chains were read from a single sample in a study of control samples from healthy donors and cancer patients. The data were produced by immunoSEQ multiplex PCR, yet TCRdb's version contains in-frame clones alone and is incomplete. The sample lists 170,000 or so clones, 90% to 95% occurring once. Sequencing used blood. Every receptor here comes from a man aged 18 to 30 in good health. CDR3s include the opening cysteine and the closing phenylalanine or tryptophan. A D gene is named only where the DNA matches it firmly. The size of a clone is reported for some rows only, either as once, few or many, or as a class for expanded clones.

V: TRBV5-1
J: TRBJ2-3
size: NA
D: NA
DNA: TGCGCCAGCAGCACGGAGGGGCTGACGCAGTATTTT
CDR3: CASSTEGLTQYF

V: TRBV7-9
J: TRBJ2-2
size: NA
D: TRBD1
DNA: TGTGCCAGCAGCAAACAGGGGGCGATCACCGGGGAGCTGTTTTTT
CDR3: CASSKQGAITGELFF

V: TRBV28
J: TRBJ1-5
size: NA
D: NA
DNA: TGTGCCAGCAGCCAGGGGTACCAGCCCCAGCATTTT
CDR3: CASSQGYQPQHF

V: TRBV10-3
J: TRBJ1-2
size: NA
D: TRBD1
DNA: TGTGCCACAGGTCCCGGGACAGCGAGTTATGGCTACACCTTC
CDR3: CATGPGTASYGYTF

V: TRBV5-6
J: TRBJ2-7
size: NA
D: TRBD1
DNA: TGTGCCAGCAGTCGCGCGACAGGGGGCAGATCCTACGAGCAGTACTTC
CDR3: CASSRATGGRSYEQYF

V: TRBV5-1
J: TRBJ1-1
size: NA
D: NA
DNA: TGCGCCAGCAGCTTGGTCGGCAGCCGGAACACTGAAGCTTTCTTT
CDR3: CASSLVGSRNTEAFF

V: TRBV19
J: TRBJ1-5
size: NA
D: TRBD1
DNA: TGTGCCAGTAGTACTCGTCAGGGGGCGCCTAGCAATCAGCCCCAGCATTTT
CDR3: CASSTRQGAPSNQPQHF

V: TRBV5-1
J: TRBJ1-1
size: NA
D: TRBD1
DNA: TGCGCCAGCAGCTTGATACAGGGGGGGAACACTGAAGCTTTCTTT
CDR3: CASSLIQGGNTEAFF

V: TRBV10-2
J: TRBJ2-3
size: NA
D: NA
DNA: TGCGCCAGCAGTGAGTGGGCGGGACAAGCCCCCACAGATACGCAGTATTTT
CDR3: CASSEWAGQAPTDTQYF

V: TRBV9
J: TRBJ1-1
size: NA
D: NA
DNA: TGTGCCAGCAGCCCCGGGGTCACTCGAGAGGCTGAAGCTTTCTTT
CDR3: CASSPGVTREAEAFF

V: TRBV25-1
J: TRBJ2-2
size: NA
D: NA
DNA: TGTGCCAGCAGTGATTGGACGTTGAACACCGGGGAGCTGTTTTTT
CDR3: CASSDWTLNTGELFF

V: TRBV7-3
J: TRBJ2-1
size: NA
D: NA
DNA: TGTGCCAGCAGCTCATCAGGGAAAGAGCAGTTCTTC
CDR3: CASSSSGKEQFF

V: TRBV10-1
J: TRBJ2-1
size: NA
D: TRBD2
DNA: TGCGCCAGCAGGGGGACTAGAAATGAGCAGTTCTTC
CDR3: CASRGTRNEQFF

V: TRBV10-3
J: TRBJ2-5
size: NA
D: NA
DNA: TGTGCCATCAAAGCGGAAGAGACCCAGTACTTC
CDR3: CAIKAEETQYF

V: TRBV28
J: TRBJ1-5
size: NA
D: TRBD1
DNA: TGTGCCAGCAGTTTCTTCGACAGGGGAAAGCCCCAGCATTTT
CDR3: CASSFFDRGKPQHF

V: TRBV5-1
J: TRBJ2-3
size: NA
D: NA
DNA: TGCGCCAGCAGCTTGGCGGTCCTCGCCAGTCCGGATACGCAGTATTTT
CDR3: CASSLAVLASPDTQYF

V: TRBV7-9
J: TRBJ2-1
size: NA
D: TRBD1
DNA: TGTGCCAGCAAAGGGACAGGGGGCACTGAGCAGTTCTTC
CDR3: CASKGTGGTEQFF

V: TRBV2
J: TRBJ1-6
size: NA
D: NA
DNA: TGTGCCAGCACTTTAGGGCGCGGGTCACCCCTCCACTTT
CDR3: CASTLGRGSPLHF

V: TRBV27
J: TRBJ1-6
size: NA
D: NA
DNA: TGTGCCAGCAGTTTATTTGGTGTGCAGTCCTATAATTCACCCCTCCACTTT
CDR3: CASSLFGVQSYNSPLHF

V: TRBV4-1
J: TRBJ2-7
size: NA
D: TRBD1
DNA: TGCGCCAGCAGCCAAGACGACAGGGCAAGGTACGAGCAGTACTTC
CDR3: CASSQDDRARYEQYF

V: TRBV7-3
J: TRBJ2-3
size: NA
D: NA
DNA: TGTGCCAGCAGCTTAACGTCGGTAGCGGCCGGCGGTACGCAGTATTTT
CDR3: CASSLTSVAAGGTQYF

V: TRBV7-6
J: TRBJ2-2
size: NA
D: NA
DNA: TGTGCCAGCAGCTTCGGGGCCGGGGAGCTGTTTTTT
CDR3: CASSFGAGELFF

V: TRBV7-8
J: TRBJ2-5
size: NA
D: TRBD1
DNA: TGTGCCAGCAGCTTAGGAGGGACAGGGGAGGAGACCCAGTACTTC
CDR3: CASSLGGTGEETQYF

V: TRBV24-1
J: TRBJ2-7
size: NA
D: NA
DNA: TGTGCCACCATTGAGCGTGATACCGAGCAGTACTTC
CDR3: CATIERDTEQYF

V: TRBV18
J: TRBJ1-3
size: once
D: NA
DNA: TGTGCCAGCTCACCACCGGTGACTTTAGGAAACACCATATATTTT
CDR3: CASSPPVTLGNTIYF

V: TRBV10-3
J: TRBJ1-5
size: NA
D: NA
DNA: TGTGCCATCAGTGATGTAGGGAGCAATCAGCCCCAGCATTTT
CDR3: CAISDVGSNQPQHF

V: TRBV7-8
J: TRBJ2-7
size: NA
D: NA
DNA: TGTGCCAGCAGCTTATCCCAGCGGACCCCGTTCTCCTACGAGCAGTACTTC
CDR3: CASSLSQRTPFSYEQYF

V: TRBV12-5
J: TRBJ2-1
size: NA
D: TRBD2
DNA: TGTGCTAGTGGTGCGGGGGGGGTCAATGAGCAGTTCTTC
CDR3: CASGAGGVNEQFF

V: TRBV12-3/TRBV12-4
J: TRBJ1-1
size: NA
D: TRBD1
DNA: TGTGCCAGCAGTTTGACAGGGAGCACTGAAGCTTTCTTT
CDR3: CASSLTGSTEAFF

V: TRBV18
J: TRBJ2-3
size: once
D: NA
DNA: TGTGCCAGCTCAGTTCGGATCGGCACAGATACGCAGTATTTT
CDR3: CASSVRIGTDTQYF

V: TRBV10-1
J: TRBJ2-2
size: NA
D: NA
DNA: TGCGCCAGCACGGAAGCCCTGAACACCGGGGAGCTGTTTTTT
CDR3: CASTEALNTGELFF

V: TRBV5-5
J: TRBJ1-4
size: NA
D: NA
DNA: TGTGCCAGCAGCCCTCTGGGACTAACTAATGAAAAACTGTTTTTT
CDR3: CASSPLGLTNEKLFF

V: TRBV7-9
J: TRBJ1-4
size: NA
D: TRBD1
DNA: TGTGCCAGCAGCTTCCTCCGGGACAGGGCCGAAAAACTGTTTTTT
CDR3: CASSFLRDRAEKLFF

V: TRBV25-1
J: TRBJ2-5
size: NA
D: NA
DNA: TGTGCCAGCAGTGAATCTGGTACCCAAGAGACCCAGTACTTC
CDR3: CASSESGTQETQYF

V: TRBV7-9
J: TRBJ1-3
size: NA
D: NA
DNA: TGTGCCAGCAGCGCAAAGACAGTAGGAACTGGAAACACCATATATTTT
CDR3: CASSAKTVGTGNTIYF

V: TRBV4-2
J: TRBJ1-5
size: NA
D: NA
DNA: TGTGCCAGCAGCCAAGATAGCGGGACACAAAGCTATAGCAATCAGCCCCAGCATTTT
CDR3: CASSQDSGTQSYSNQPQHF

V: TRBV19
J: TRBJ2-1
size: NA
D: TRBD2
DNA: TGTGCCAGTAGTGCCGAGACTAGCGGGGGAAATGAGCAGTTCTTC
CDR3: CASSAETSGGNEQFF

V: TRBV27
J: TRBJ1-6
size: NA
D: NA
DNA: TGTGCCAGCAGTTTGCGGCAGGGTGGTAATTCACCCCTCCACTTT
CDR3: CASSLRQGGNSPLHF

V: TRBV28
J: TRBJ2-2
size: NA
D: TRBD2
DNA: TGTGCCAGCAGTCCCCGGACTAGCGGTTTAACCGGGGAGCTGTTTTTT
CDR3: CASSPRTSGLTGELFF

V: TRBV30
J: TRBJ2-3
size: NA
D: TRBD2
DNA: TGTGCCTGGAGTGGTGGGGGGGGAGATACGCAGTATTTT
CDR3: CAWSGGGGDTQYF

V: TRBV6-4
J: TRBJ2-3
size: NA
D: NA
DNA: TGTGCCAGCAGTGACTCCCGGGACAGGGGACCTATCCCGGGACTAGCGGTACGGAATACGCAGTATTTT
CDR3: CASSDSRDRGPIPGLAVRNTQYF

V: TRBV30
J: TRBJ1-1
size: NA
D: NA
DNA: TGTGCCTGGAGTACTACAAGGAACACTGAAGCTTTCTTT
CDR3: CAWSTTRNTEAFF

V: TRBV28
J: TRBJ1-3
size: NA
D: NA
DNA: TGTGCCAGCAGTTTAAGGGGTTCTGGAAACACCATATATTTT
CDR3: CASSLRGSGNTIYF

V: TRBV2
J: TRBJ1-2
size: NA
D: TRBD1
DNA: TGTGCCAGCCAGGCCGACAGGGGGGGCTATGGCTACACCTTC
CDR3: CASQADRGGYGYTF

V: TRBV5-5
J: TRBJ1-1
size: NA
D: TRBD1
DNA: TGTGCCAGCAGCTCCCGACAGGGTCACACTGAAGCTTTCTTT
CDR3: CASSSRQGHTEAFF

V: TRBV28
J: TRBJ1-6
size: NA
D: NA
DNA: TGTGCCACCCGACTTGATTCCGATAATTCACCCCTCCACTTT
CDR3: CATRLDSDNSPLHF

V: TRBV28
J: TRBJ1-4
size: NA
D: TRBD1
DNA: TGTGCCAGCAGCCGACAGGGATGGACTGAAAAACTGTTTTTT
CDR3: CASSRQGWTEKLFF

V: TRBV7-9
J: TRBJ2-2
size: NA
D: TRBD1
DNA: TGTGCCAGCAGTCAGACAGGGGTCACCGGGGAGCTGTTTTTT
CDR3: CASSQTGVTGELFF

V: TRBV2
J: TRBJ2-3
size: NA
D: TRBD2
DNA: TGTGCCAGCAGTGACGGAGCGGGGGGGCCTGGAGATACGCAGTATTTT
CDR3: CASSDGAGGPGDTQYF

V: TRBV29-1
J: TRBJ2-7
size: NA
D: NA
DNA: TGCAGCGCCATGCGATTGAACGAGCAGTACTTC
CDR3: CSAMRLNEQYF

V: TRBV5-4
J: TRBJ1-6
size: NA
D: TRBD1
DNA: TGTGCCAGCAGCCTGGGACAGGTCCTCTATAATTCACCCCTCCACTTT
CDR3: CASSLGQVLYNSPLHF

V: TRBV5-1
J: TRBJ1-1
size: NA
D: NA
DNA: TGCGCCAGCAGCCTCTCCTTGGGACAGAACACTGAAGCTTTCTTT
CDR3: CASSLSLGQNTEAFF

V: TRBV5-4
J: TRBJ1-6
size: once
D: TRBD1
DNA: TGTGCCAGCAGCTTGACAGGGGCGAATTCACCCCTCCACTTT
CDR3: CASSLTGANSPLHF

V: TRBV6-1
J: TRBJ2-7
size: NA
D: TRBD1
DNA: TGTGCCAGCAGTGAAGCTTCGACAGGGTCCTACGAGCAGTACTTC
CDR3: CASSEASTGSYEQYF